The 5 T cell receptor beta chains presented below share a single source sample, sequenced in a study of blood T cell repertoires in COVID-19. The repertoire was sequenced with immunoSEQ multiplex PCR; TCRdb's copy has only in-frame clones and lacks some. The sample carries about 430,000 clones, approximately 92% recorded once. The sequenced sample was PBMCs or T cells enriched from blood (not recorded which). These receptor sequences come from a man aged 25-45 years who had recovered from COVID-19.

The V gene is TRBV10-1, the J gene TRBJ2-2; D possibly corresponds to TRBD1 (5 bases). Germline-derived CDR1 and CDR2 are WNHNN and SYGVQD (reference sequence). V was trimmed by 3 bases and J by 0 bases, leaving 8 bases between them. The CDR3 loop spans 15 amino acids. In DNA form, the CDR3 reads TGCGCCAGCAGTGAAGGGGCCTCGAACACCGGGGAGCTGTTTTTT. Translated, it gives CASSEGASNTGELFF.

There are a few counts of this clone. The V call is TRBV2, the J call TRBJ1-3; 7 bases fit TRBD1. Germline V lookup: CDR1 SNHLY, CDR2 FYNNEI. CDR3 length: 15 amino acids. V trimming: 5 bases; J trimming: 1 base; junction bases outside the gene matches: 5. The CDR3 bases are TGTGCCAGCAGTAAGGACAGGAATTCTGGAAACACCATATATTTT. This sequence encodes CASSKDRNSGNTIYF.

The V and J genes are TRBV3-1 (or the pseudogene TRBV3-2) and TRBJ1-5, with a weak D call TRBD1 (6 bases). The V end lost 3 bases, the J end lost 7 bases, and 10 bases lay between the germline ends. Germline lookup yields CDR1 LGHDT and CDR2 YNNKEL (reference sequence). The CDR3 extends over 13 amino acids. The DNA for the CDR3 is TGTGCCAGCAGCCATCAGGGGATGCAGCCCCAGCATTTT. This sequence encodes CASSHQGMQPQHF.

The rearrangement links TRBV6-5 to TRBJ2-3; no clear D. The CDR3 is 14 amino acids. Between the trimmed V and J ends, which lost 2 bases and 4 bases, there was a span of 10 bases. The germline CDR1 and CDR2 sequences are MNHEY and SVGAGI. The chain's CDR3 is CASSYGQAADTQYF. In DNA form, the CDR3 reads TGTGCCAGCAGTTACGGGCAGGCCGCAGATACGCAGTATTTT.

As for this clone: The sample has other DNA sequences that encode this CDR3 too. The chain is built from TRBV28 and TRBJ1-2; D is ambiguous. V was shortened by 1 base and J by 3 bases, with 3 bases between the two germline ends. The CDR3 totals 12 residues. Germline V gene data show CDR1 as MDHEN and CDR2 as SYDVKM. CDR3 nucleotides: TGTGCCAGCAGTTTATCGGACTATGGCTACACCTTC. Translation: CASSLSDYGYTF.